This passage covers 18 T cell receptor beta chains from one sample sequenced in a study of ipilimumab plus nivolumab after autologous stem cell transplantation. Data came from immunoSEQ multiplex PCR; TCRdb stores just in-frame clones and leaves some out. The profile covers fewer than 20,000 clones, with over 70% appearing a single time and 20% to 25% taken by the ten largest. The sequencing used PBMCs, collected in a trial of ipilimumab plus nivolumab as post-transplant consolidation. The receptors come from a male donor with diffuse large B-cell lymphoma.

This chain connects TRBV7-9 to TRBJ1-2; TRBD1 agrees at 7 bases. The CDR3 is made up of 14 amino acids. The trim removed 0 bases at V and 8 bases at J, leaving 6 bases unmatched. Germline CDR1 reads SEHNR; CDR2 reads FQNEAQ (reference sequence). CDR3 DNA sequence: TGTGCCAGCAGCTTAGCACGAACAGGGGACGGCTACACCTTC. Translated, it gives CASSLARTGDGYTF.

The rearrangement uses TRBV6-1 and TRBJ2-3; 11 positions match TRBD2. CDR3 size: 14 residues. CDR1 and CDR2 (germline): MNHNS, SASEGT. Germline trimming cut 3 bases from V and 8 bases from J; bases unmatched to any gene: 4. CDR3: CASSDSTSGVTQYF. The CDR3 DNA follows: TGTGCCAGCAGTGACTCGACTAGCGGGGTTACGCAGTATTTT.

DNA of the CDR3: TGTGCCACCAGCAGAGTGTGGGGCAGCTATAATTCACCCCTCCACTTT. It yields the protein CATSRVWGSYNSPLHF. This chain connects TRBV15 to TRBJ1-6; D possibly corresponds to TRBD1 (5 bases). Germline V CDR1 and CDR2: LNHNV, YYDKDF (reference sequence). The CDR3 runs to 16 residues. The V end was cut by 1 base, the J end by 3 bases, with 10 bases between.

The rearrangement joins TRBV10-1 to TRBJ1-6; 7 bases are shared with TRBD1. Per germline, CDR1 WNHNN and CDR2 SYGVQD (reference sequence). V lost 6 bases to trimming and J lost 4 bases; unmatched junction nucleotides: 12. The CDR3 sequence is 17 residues long. CDR3 loop: CASRPWTGQAYNSPLHF. CDR3 DNA: TGCGCCAGCAGGCCTTGGACAGGCCAGGCGTATAATTCACCCCTCCACTTT.

V and J are TRBV13 and TRBJ2-1, with no clear D. V dropped 5 bases and J dropped 8 bases, with 16 bases sitting between them. This CDR3 has 14 residues. Germline lookup yields CDR1 PRHDT and CDR2 FYEKMQ (reference sequence). CDR3 sequence: CASSLSPLYYEQFF. The CDR3 coding sequence is TGTGCCAGCAGCCTGAGCCCTCTTTACTATGAGCAGTTCTTC.

The chain recombines TRBV10-3 with TRBJ1-5; D not certain. The CDR3 has 13 residues. Trimming shortened V by 6 bases and J by 1 base, and 7 bases separated the two germline ends. Germline V gene data show CDR1 as ENHRY and CDR2 as SYGVKD. The CDR3, as DNA: TGTGCCATCAGGGAGGAAAGCAATCAGCCCCAGCATTTT. Amino acids: CAIREESNQPQHF.

The chain has TRBV7-8 and TRBJ1-4, with a possible D match to TRBD1 (5 bases). Germline CDR1 SGHVS, CDR2 FQNEAQ. V dropped 1 base and J dropped 7 bases, with 10 bases sitting between them. CDR3 size: 14 residues. The CDR3 bases are TGTGCCAGCAGCTTAGAAGCAGGGTTTGAAAAACTGTTTTTT. Its protein product is CASSLEAGFEKLFF.

The rearrangement joins TRBV5-1 to TRBJ1-1, with TRBD1 matching 10 bases. J gave up 4 bases and V 3 bases, and 12 bases lay outside the gene matches. This CDR3 contains 17 residues. Germline CDR1 reads SGHRS; CDR2 reads YFSETQ. CDR3 DNA sequence: TGCGCCAGCAGCTCGCCGACGACAGGGGGCGGAGGCACTGAAGCTTTCTTT. As protein: CASSSPTTGGGGTEAFF.

This chain links TRBV5-1 with TRBJ2-6; D uncertain. Germline loops: CDR1 SGHRS, CDR2 YFSETQ. V lost 1 base to trimming and J lost 1 base, with 6 bases between them. This CDR3 region has 15 residues. The CDR3 reads CASSLYGSGANVLTF. In nucleotides, the CDR3 is TGCGCCAGCAGCTTGTACGGGTCTGGGGCCAACGTCCTGACTTTC.

The genes are TRBV6-5 and TRBJ2-7, with a weak D call TRBD1 (6 bases). Germline CDR1 reads MNHEY; CDR2 reads SVGAGI. The CDR3 has 16 amino acids. The ends were cut back, 2 bases at V and 3 bases at J, with 17 bases in the middle. CDR3 loop: CASSYDAGTIFYEQYF. The CDR3 bases are TGTGCCAGCAGTTACGACGCCGGGACAATTTTCTACGAGCAGTACTTC.

J is TRBJ2-3 and V is TRBV11-2, with 9 bases aligning to TRBD1. The CDR3 is made up of 18 amino acids. J was trimmed by 3 bases and V by 0 bases; bases with no gene match: 10. Germline-derived CDR1 and CDR2 are SGHAT and FQNNGV. The CDR3 bases are TGTGCCAGCAGCTTAGATCTAATGGGGACAGGGTGGACAGATACGCAGTATTTT. It is translated as CASSLDLMGTGWTDTQYF.

The chain combines TRBV28 with TRBJ1-4, with D maybe TRBD1 (6 bases). Germline V gives CDR1 MDHEN, CDR2 SYDVKM. This CDR3 has 17 residues. The V end was cut by 2 bases, the J end by 5 bases, with 18 bases between. Here the CDR3 reads CASSLPTQTGSNEKLFF. The DNA of the CDR3 is TGTGCCAGCAGTTTACCCACTCAGACAGGATCGAATGAAAAACTGTTTTTT.

CDR3 in DNA: TGCGCCAGCAGCCAAGGACTAACAGACACTAAGGGCTACACCTTC. Translation: CASSQGLTDTKGYTF. The V call is TRBV4-3, the J call TRBJ1-2, with unresolved D. Trimming removed 1 base at V and 8 bases at J, with 17 bases between. The germline V gene has CDR1 LGHNA and CDR2 YSLEER. The CDR3 length is 15 residues.

In its sample, this clone was seen once. The chain recombines TRBV6-1 with TRBJ1-6; D not certain. The CDR3 length is 15 residues. CDR1 is MNHNS and CDR2 is SASEGT in the germline V gene. Trimming left V 6 bases short and J 0 bases short, with 9 bases between. The CDR3 region has the DNA TGTGCCAGCAGACAGCAAAGCTCCTATAATTCACCCCTCCACTTT. Protein product: CASRQQSSYNSPLHF.

The chain couples TRBV6-6 to TRBJ2-1, with D perhaps assigned TRBD1 or TRBD2 (5 bases each). The CDR3 sequence is 15 residues long. The V gene's germline CDR1 is MNHNY and CDR2 SVGAGI (reference sequence). V shed 5 bases and J shed 8 bases, with 19 bases lying between them. The DNA of the CDR3 is TGTGCCAGCAGTAGGAACCCTTGGGTGGGGGATGAGCAGTTCTTC. It encodes CASSRNPWVGDEQFF.

The chain has TRBV7-8 and TRBJ1-5; no clear D gene. CDR3 size: 19 residues. The V end was cut by 3 bases, the J end by 2 bases, with 23 bases between. Looked up from germline, CDR1 is SGHVS and CDR2 is FQNEAQ. CDR3 DNA: TGTGCCAGCAGCTTTCAATATGCCGGAGCCGTGGCTGGCAATCAGCCCCAGCATTTT. Protein product: CASSFQYAGAVAGNQPQHF.

The chain has TRBV6-5 and TRBJ1-2; D unresolved. Trimming took 4 bases from V and 1 from J, leaving 7 bases between them. The CDR3 extends over 13 amino acids. The V gene's germline CDR1 is MNHEY and CDR2 SVGAGI. DNA for the CDR3: TGTGCCAGCAGTTTAGGGCTTAACTATGGCTACACCTTC. Translated, it gives CASSLGLNYGYTF.

The V call is TRBV28, the J call TRBJ2-6, with D hard to call. V was clipped by 6 bases and J by 2 bases, with 20 bases between them. The CDR3 covers 18 residues. CDR1 MDHEN and CDR2 SYDVKM come from the germline V gene. The CDR3 protein is CASSPLGLHVPGANVLTF. CDR3 sequence (DNA): TGTGCCAGCAGCCCCCTGGGTCTCCACGTTCCTGGGGCCAACGTCCTGACTTTC.